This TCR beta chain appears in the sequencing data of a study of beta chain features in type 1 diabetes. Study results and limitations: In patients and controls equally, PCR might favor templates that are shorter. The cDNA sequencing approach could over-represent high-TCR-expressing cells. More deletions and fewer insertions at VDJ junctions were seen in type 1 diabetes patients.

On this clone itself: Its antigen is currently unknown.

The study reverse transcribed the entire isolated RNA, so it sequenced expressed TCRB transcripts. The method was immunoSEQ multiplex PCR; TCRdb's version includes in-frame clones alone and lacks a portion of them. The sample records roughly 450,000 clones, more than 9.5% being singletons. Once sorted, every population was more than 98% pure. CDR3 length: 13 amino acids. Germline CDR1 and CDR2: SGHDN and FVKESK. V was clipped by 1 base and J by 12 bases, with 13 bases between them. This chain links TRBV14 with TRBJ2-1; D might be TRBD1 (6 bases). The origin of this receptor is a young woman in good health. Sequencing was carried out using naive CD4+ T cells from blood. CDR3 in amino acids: CASSQGQQGGQFF. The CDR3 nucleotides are TGTGCCAGCAGCCAAGGGCAACAGGGCGGGCAGTTCTTC.